These T cell receptor beta chains were read from a single sample in a study of shared clonotypes between healthy human individuals. Only in-frame clones appear in the TCRdb table, and some are missing; sequencing was by immunoSEQ multiplex PCR. The sample holds 2,100,000 or so clones, around 95% seen once. Sequenced material: naive CD4+ T cells sorted from blood. The receptors here all came from a man aged 18 to 29 in good health. CDR3s include the opening cysteine and the closing phenylalanine or tryptophan. Each record gives: V gene, J gene, D gene, clone size, CDR3 DNA, CDR3 protein. The D gene is left open where the match is weak. Where a row states a size, it is once, few, many or the class of an expanded clone; other rows omit it.

>TRBV5-1|TRBJ2-7|NA|NA
TGCGCCACCACAGCCTACGAGCAGTACTTC
CATTAYEQYF
>TRBV19|TRBJ1-2|NA|NA
TGTGCCAGTACCTTTATTTTTGAGACAGATAACTATGGCTACACCTTC
CASTFIFETDNYGYTF
>TRBV30|TRBJ2-1|TRBD2|NA
TGTGCCTGGAGGGCCGGGACTAGCGGTACCTACAATGAGCAGTTCTTC
CAWRAGTSGTYNEQFF
>TRBV2|TRBJ1-1|TRBD1|NA
TGTGCCAGCAAAGGACAGGGAGCCACTGAAGCTTTCTTT
CASKGQGATEAFF
>TRBV9|TRBJ1-3|NA|NA
TGTGCCAGCAGCGTAAGGACTGGCACCATATATTTT
CASSVRTGTIYF
>TRBV18|TRBJ1-1|TRBD1|NA
TGTGCCAGCTCATCCCAGGGGGCGAACACTGAAGCTTTCTTT
CASSSQGANTEAFF
>TRBV2|TRBJ1-4|NA|once
TGTGCCAGCCGGACACGGGATGAAAAACTGTTTTTT
CASRTRDEKLFF
>TRBV27|TRBJ2-7|NA|NA
TGTGCCAGCGGCTCCAGGGCAGGGAAGTTCTACGAGCAGTACTTC
CASGSRAGKFYEQYF
>TRBV2|TRBJ2-1|TRBD1|NA
TGTGCCAGCAGTGAGGACAGGGGCTCCTACAATGAGCAGTTCTTC
CASSEDRGSYNEQFF
>TRBV18|TRBJ1-5|NA|NA
TGTGCCAGCTCACCGACAGGCGCCTTGGGTCAGCCCCAGCATTTT
CASSPTGALGQPQHF
>TRBV7-2|TRBJ2-3|NA|NA
TGTGCCAGCAGCTTAGCTTCGGGCACAGATACGCAGTATTTT
CASSLASGTDTQYF
>TRBV4-3|TRBJ2-1|NA|NA
TGCGCCAGCAGCCAAGCGGCCTACAATGAGCAGTTCTTC
CASSQAAYNEQFF
>TRBV2|TRBJ1-1|NA|NA
TGTGCCAGCAGTTGGACAGCTGAAGCTTTCTTT
CASSWTAEAFF
>TRBV5-1|TRBJ1-1|TRBD1|NA
TGCGCCAGCAGCTTGGACAGGACTACAGGGGACACTGAAGCTTTCTTT
CASSLDRTTGDTEAFF
>TRBV30|TRBJ2-7|TRBD1|NA
TGTGCCTGCCGGGACAGGCCCTACGAGCAGTACTTC
CACRDRPYEQYF
>TRBV30|TRBJ1-2|NA|NA
TGTGCCTGGAGTGTAGGGGGCTATGGCTACACCTTC
CAWSVGGYGYTF
>TRBV5-1|TRBJ2-5|NA|NA
TGCGCCAGCAGCTCGACAGTGGGGCAAGAGACCCAGTACTTC
CASSSTVGQETQYF
>TRBV6-5|TRBJ2-5|TRBD2|NA
TGTGCCAGCAGTGACGGGACTAGCGGGAGAGAGCAGTACTTC
CASSDGTSGREQYF
>TRBV5-1|TRBJ1-1|NA|once
TGCGCCAGCACCCTGGGGGCCAGCGCTGACACTGAAGCTTTCTTT
CASTLGASADTEAFF
>TRBV28|TRBJ2-7|TRBD1|NA
TGTGCCAGCAGCCCCTCTGACAGGGCCTCTAACGAGCAGTACTTC
CASSPSDRASNEQYF
>TRBV5-1|TRBJ2-1|TRBD2|NA
TGCGCCAGCAGCCTGGAGGCTAGCGGGAGCAATGAGCAGTTCTTC
CASSLEASGSNEQFF
>TRBV7-9|TRBJ1-4|TRBD1|NA
TGTGCCAGCAGCTATCGTAAGACAGGGACTAATGAAAAACTGTTTTTT
CASSYRKTGTNEKLFF
>TRBV18|TRBJ1-1|NA|NA
TGTGCCAGCTCAACACGAATCATGGCCGAAGGGGCTTTCTTT
CASSTRIMAEGAFF
>TRBV19|TRBJ1-2|NA|NA
TGTGCCAGTAGTTTTCGCCCAAAGCGGGGCTACACCTTC
CASSFRPKRGYTF
>TRBV7-6|TRBJ2-3|NA|NA
TGTGCCAGCACCCTCGCTAGCACAGATACGCAGTATTTT
CASTLASTDTQYF
>TRBV15|TRBJ2-7|TRBD2|NA
TGTGCCACCAGCAGAGAGAGGACTAGCCACTACCAGTACTTC
CATSRERTSHYQYF
>TRBV29-1|TRBJ2-1|TRBD1|NA
TGCAGCGTTATACCGAGGGGGCGTTACAATGAGCAGTTCTTC
CSVIPRGRYNEQFF
>TRBV4-2|TRBJ1-1|NA|NA
TGTGCCAGCACCTTTTCCAGGGGGAACACTGAAGCTTTCTTT
CASTFSRGNTEAFF
>TRBV9|TRBJ2-7|NA|NA
TGTGCCAGCAGCGTAGGCGTTAGAGGGACCCGTCTCGAGCAGTACTTC
CASSVGVRGTRLEQYF
>TRBV7-9|TRBJ2-3|TRBD2|NA
TGTGCCAGCAGGCAAAGGGGGACTAGCGGCACAGATACGCAGTATTTT
CASRQRGTSGTDTQYF
>TRBV28|TRBJ1-4|TRBD1|NA
TGTGCCAGCAGTCTTAACAGGGGGCGCATTTTTGAAAAACTGTTTTTT
CASSLNRGRIFEKLFF
>TRBV28|TRBJ1-5|TRBD1|NA
TGTGCCAGCAGGCCTACAGGGGGCGTTCAGCCCCAGCATTTT
CASRPTGGVQPQHF
>TRBV6-6|TRBJ2-7|TRBD1|NA
TGTGCCAGCAGTTACCCGACAGGGGCGAATTACGAGCAGTACTTC
CASSYPTGANYEQYF
>TRBV7-7|TRBJ2-5|NA|once
TGTGCTAGCAGCGCGGTTGGGGAGACCCAGTACTTC
CASSAVGETQYF
>TRBV5-1|TRBJ1-6|NA|NA
TGCGCCAGCAGCTTGGACTCGCAGGGTGCGGCAAATAATTCACCCCTCCACTTT
CASSLDSQGAANNSPLHF
>TRBV6-6|TRBJ2-2|TRBD1|once
TGTGCCAGCAGTAAGGGACAGAGTAACACCGGGGAGCTGTTTTTT
CASSKGQSNTGELFF
>TRBV7-2|TRBJ1-2|TRBD1|NA
TGTGCCAGCAGCAACCGGACAGGGAAGGGGGTCTACACCTTC
CASSNRTGKGVYTF
>TRBV2|TRBJ2-7|NA|few
TGTGCCAGCAGCGGGGACGGACTCTACGAGCAGTACTTC
CASSGDGLYEQYF
>TRBV13|TRBJ2-4|NA|NA
TGTGCCAGCAGCTCCAGGATCCTAGCCAAAAACATTCAGTACTTC
CASSSRILAKNIQYF
>TRBV2|TRBJ1-4|NA|NA
TGTGCCAGCAGTGAGAACAGAATTAATGAAAAACTGTTTTTT
CASSENRINEKLFF
>TRBV5-1|TRBJ1-1|NA|NA
TGCGCCAGCAGCCCTACTACGGGGGGTTTCACTGAAGCTTTCTTT
CASSPTTGGFTEAFF
>TRBV11-2|TRBJ1-1|NA|NA
TGTGCCAGCAGCTTAGAAGGACAGATGAACACTGAAGCTTTCTTT
CASSLEGQMNTEAFF